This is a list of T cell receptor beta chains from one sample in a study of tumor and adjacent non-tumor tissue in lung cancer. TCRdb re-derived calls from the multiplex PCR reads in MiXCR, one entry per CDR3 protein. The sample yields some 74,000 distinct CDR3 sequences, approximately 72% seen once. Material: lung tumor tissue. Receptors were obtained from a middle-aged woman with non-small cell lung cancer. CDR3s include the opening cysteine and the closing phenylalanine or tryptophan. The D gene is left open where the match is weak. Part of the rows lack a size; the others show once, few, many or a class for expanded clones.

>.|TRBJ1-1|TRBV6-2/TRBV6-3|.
CASSPSSRLFF
TGTGCTAGCAGCCCATCCTCGAGGCTGTTCTTT
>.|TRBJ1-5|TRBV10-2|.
CDGKQGWPASNQPQHF
TGCGACGGCAAACAAGGGTGGCCTGCGAGCAATCAGCCCCAGCATTTT
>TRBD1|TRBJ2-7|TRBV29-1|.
CSVDIQGVSYDQYF
TGCAGCGTTGATATCCAGGGGGTCTCCTACGATCAGTACTTC
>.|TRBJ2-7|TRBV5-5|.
CASSLVSPLGSEQYF
TGTGCCAGCAGCTTGGTCTCACCACTCGGATCCGAGCAGTACTTC
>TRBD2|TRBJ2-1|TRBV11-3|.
CASSLGLVVGGSYNKQFF
TGTGCCAGCAGCCTCGGACTAGTCGTGGGTGGCTCCTATAATAAGCAGTTCTTC
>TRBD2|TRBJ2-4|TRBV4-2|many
CASRASGRAGEGAKNIQYF
TGTGCCAGCAGGGCTAGCGGGAGGGCCGGAGAGGGAGCCAAAAACATTCAGTACTTC
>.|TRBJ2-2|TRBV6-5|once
CASSRDSAIGGLFF
TGTGCCAGCAGCCGTGACAGCGCCATCGGGGGGCTGTTTTTC
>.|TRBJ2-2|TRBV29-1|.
CNASGGVGTGELLF
TGCAACGCAAGCGGAGGGGTCGGCACCGGGGAGCTGCTTTTT
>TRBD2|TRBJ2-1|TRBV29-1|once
CSVESGLAEYNEQFF
TGCAGCGTTGAATCTGGCCTAGCGGAGTACAATGAGCAGTTCTTT
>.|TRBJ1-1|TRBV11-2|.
CASSLTLNIEAFF
TGTGCCAGCAGCCTAACACTGAACATTGAAGCCTTCTTT
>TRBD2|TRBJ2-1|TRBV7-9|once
CASIRSGSSYNEQFF
TGTGCTAGCATTCGTAGCGGGAGCTCCTACAATGAGCAGTTCTTC
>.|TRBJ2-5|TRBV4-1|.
CASSQVRRWETQYF
TGCGCCAGCAGCCAAGTACGTAGGTGGGAGACCCAGTATTTC
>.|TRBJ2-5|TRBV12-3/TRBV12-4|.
CVSSDQTAVTEIQYF
TGTGTCAGCAGTGACCAGACGGCCGTTACAGAGATCCAGTACTTC
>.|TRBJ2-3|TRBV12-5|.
CAGGFLQPGTDTQYF
TGTGCTGGTGGTTTCCTTCAGCCGGGCACAGATACGCAATATTTT
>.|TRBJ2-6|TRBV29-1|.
CNVESGGSGANVLTF
TGCAACGTTGAATCGGGGGGCTCTGGGGCCAATGTCCTGACTTTC
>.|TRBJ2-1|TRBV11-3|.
CASSPRISGTNEQFF
TGTGCCAGCAGCCCGAGGATTAGCGGAACCAATGAGCAATTCTTC
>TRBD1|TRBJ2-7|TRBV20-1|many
CSAPGTGTNYEQYF
TGCAGTGCTCCCGGGACAGGGACCAATTACGAGCAGTACTTC
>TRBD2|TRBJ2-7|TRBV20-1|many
CSVLTGTSGYEQYF
TGCAGTGTTCTTACCGGGACTAGCGGGTACGAGCAGTACTTC
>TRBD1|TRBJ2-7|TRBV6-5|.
CVSRGQAWDEPYF
TGTGTCAGCAGGGGACAGGCCTGGGACGAGCCGTACTTC
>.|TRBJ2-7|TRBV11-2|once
CASILIQRAPYEQYF
TGTGCCAGCATCTTAATCCAGAGGGCCCCCTACGAGCAGTACTTC
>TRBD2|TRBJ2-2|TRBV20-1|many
CSAQTSGGPGGELFF
TGCAGTGCGCAGACTAGCGGGGGGCCTGGCGGGGAGCTGTTTTTT
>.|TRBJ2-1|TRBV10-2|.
CASSNQCQYNEQFF
TGCGCCAGCAGTAATCAGTGCCAGTACAATGAGCAGTTCTTC
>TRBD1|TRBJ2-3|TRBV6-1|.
CTTSEDRGRGTDTLYF
TGTACCACATCCGAGGACAGGGGACGAGGGACAGATACGCTGTATTTT
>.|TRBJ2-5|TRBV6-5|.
CANGYSAQLQETQYF
TGTGCCAACGGTTACTCCGCGCAGCTTCAAGAGACCCAGTACTTC
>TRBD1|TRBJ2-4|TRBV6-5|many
CASSPGQLAKNIQYF
TGTGCCAGCAGTCCGGGACAGCTAGCCAAAAACATTCAGTACTTC
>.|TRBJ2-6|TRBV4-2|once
CASSRDLRGRHSGANVLTF
TGTGCCAGCAGCCGAGATCTTCGGGGGCGGCACTCTGGGGCCAACGTCCTGACTTTT
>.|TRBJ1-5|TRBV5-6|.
CASSLRTANQLQHF
TGTGCCAGCAGCTTACGGACCGCAAATCAGCTCCAGCATTTT